A selection of T cell receptor beta chains follows, all from one sample in a study of OX40 agonist ivuxolimab in advanced cancers. Clones were sequenced by immunoSEQ multiplex PCR, and TCRdb holds only the in-frame ones, with some missing. This sample has about 70,000 clones, with 88% found just once. This material consisted of CD4+ or CD8+ T cells sorted from blood, taken in a trial of the OX40 agonist ivuxolimab. These receptors were obtained from an adult with an advanced solid tumor such as melanoma, head and neck, liver or kidney cancer. Each CDR3 is given with its conserved first and last residue. A D gene is named only where the DNA matches it firmly. Only some rows state a clone size, as once, few, many or a class for expanded clones.

J	D	size	V	DNA	CDR3
TRBJ2-3	NA	NA	TRBV5-1	TGCGCCAGCAGCTTGCGACGGTATAACACAGATACGCAGTATTTT	CASSLRRYNTDTQYF
TRBJ2-7	TRBD1	NA	TRBV28	TGTGCCAGCAGTTTATACGGACAGGGGCGCTCCTACGAGCAGTACTTC	CASSLYGQGRSYEQYF
TRBJ1-2	NA	many	TRBV30	TGTGCCTGGAGTACAGGACTTTATGGCTACACCTTC	CAWSTGLYGYTF
TRBJ1-2	NA	NA	TRBV4-3	TGCGCCAGCAGCCAAGATCGATCCGGGCCGTATTATGGCTACACCTTC	CASSQDRSGPYYGYTF
TRBJ2-2	NA	NA	TRBV6-5	TGTGCCAGCAGTTATTTCGGGGAGCTGTTTTTT	CASSYFGELFF
TRBJ1-1	NA	few	TRBV28	TGTGCCAGCAGAAGGGGGGCCAAGCAAACTGAAGCTTTCTTT	CASRRGAKQTEAFF
TRBJ1-4	NA	NA	TRBV30	TGTGCCTGGAGTGTACGTGGGGCCGGAACTAATGAAAAACTGTTTTTT	CAWSVRGAGTNEKLFF
TRBJ1-2	TRBD1	few	TRBV4-3	TGCGCCAGCAGCCAAGGTATTACCGGGACAGCATATGGCTACACCTTC	CASSQGITGTAYGYTF
TRBJ2-3	NA	NA	TRBV10-3	TGTGCCATCAGTGAACACCGCACAGATACGCAGTATTTT	CAISEHRTDTQYF
TRBJ2-7	TRBD2	NA	TRBV7-2	TGTGCCAGCAGCCCTAAAGTGACTAGCGGATACGAGCAGTACTTC	CASSPKVTSGYEQYF